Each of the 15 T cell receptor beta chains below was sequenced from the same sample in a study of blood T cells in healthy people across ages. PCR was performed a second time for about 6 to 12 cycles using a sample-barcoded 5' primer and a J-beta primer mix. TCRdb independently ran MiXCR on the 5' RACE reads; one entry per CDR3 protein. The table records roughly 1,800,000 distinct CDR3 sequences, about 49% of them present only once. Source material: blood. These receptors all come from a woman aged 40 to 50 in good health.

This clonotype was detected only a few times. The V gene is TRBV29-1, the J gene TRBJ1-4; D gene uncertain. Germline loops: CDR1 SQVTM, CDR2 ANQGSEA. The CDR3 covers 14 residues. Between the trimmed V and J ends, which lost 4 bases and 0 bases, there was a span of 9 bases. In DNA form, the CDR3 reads TGCAGCGTTGGAACCACCTCAACTAATGAAAAACTGTTTTTT. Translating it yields CSVGTTSTNEKLFF.

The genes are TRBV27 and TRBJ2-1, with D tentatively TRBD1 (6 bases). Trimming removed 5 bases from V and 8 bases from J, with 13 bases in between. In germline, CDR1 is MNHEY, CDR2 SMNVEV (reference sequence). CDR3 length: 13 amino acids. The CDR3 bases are TGTGCCAGCAGTCCACTGGGGGCCCATGAGCAGTTCTTC. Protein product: CASSPLGAHEQFF.

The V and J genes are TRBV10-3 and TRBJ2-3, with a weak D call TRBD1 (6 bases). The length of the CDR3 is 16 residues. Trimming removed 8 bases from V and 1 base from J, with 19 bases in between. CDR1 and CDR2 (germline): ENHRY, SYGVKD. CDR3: CAIGDQGRGGTDTQYF. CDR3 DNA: TGTGCCATCGGGGACCAGGGGCGCGGAGGCACAGATACGCAGTATTTT.

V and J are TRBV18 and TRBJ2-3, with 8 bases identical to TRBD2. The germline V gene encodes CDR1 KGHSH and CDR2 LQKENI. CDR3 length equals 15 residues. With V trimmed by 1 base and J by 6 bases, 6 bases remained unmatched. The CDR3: CASSPQSGGRDTQYF. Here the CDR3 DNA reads TGTGCCAGCTCACCACAGAGCGGGGGAAGGGATACGCAGTATTTT.

The CDR3 here is CSATTQGTNTEAFF. DNA for the CDR3: TGCAGTGCTACCACCCAAGGTACCAACACTGAAGCTTTCTTT. V and J are TRBV20-1 and TRBJ1-1; no clear D gene. The CDR3 extends over 14 amino acids. Trimming shortened V by 4 bases and J by 2 bases, and 14 bases separated the two germline ends. Germline V CDR1 and CDR2: DFQATT, SNEGSKA (reference sequence).

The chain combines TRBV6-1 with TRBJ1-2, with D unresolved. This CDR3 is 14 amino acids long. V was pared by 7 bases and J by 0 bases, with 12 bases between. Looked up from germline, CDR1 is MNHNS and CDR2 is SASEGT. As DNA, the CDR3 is TGTGCCAGCAATACCGGGGTGTCTAACTATGGCTACACCTTC. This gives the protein CASNTGVSNYGYTF.

The CDR3 spells CASSGDGGAYYGYTF. CDR3 nucleotides: TGTGCCAGCAGCGGAGACGGCGGAGCCTACTATGGCTACACCTTC. V and J are TRBV27 and TRBJ1-2; D remains ambiguous. Germline V gene sequence: CDR1 MNHEY, CDR2 SMNVEV (reference sequence). V gave up 6 bases and J gave up 3 bases, with 17 bases separating them. This CDR3 is 15 amino acids long.

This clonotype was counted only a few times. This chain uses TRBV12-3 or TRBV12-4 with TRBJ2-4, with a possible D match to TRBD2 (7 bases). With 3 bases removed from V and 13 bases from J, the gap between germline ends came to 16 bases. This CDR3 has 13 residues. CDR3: CASSLGGGFVQYF. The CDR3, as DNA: TGTGCCAGCAGTTTGGGAGGGGGATTTGTGCAGTACTTC.

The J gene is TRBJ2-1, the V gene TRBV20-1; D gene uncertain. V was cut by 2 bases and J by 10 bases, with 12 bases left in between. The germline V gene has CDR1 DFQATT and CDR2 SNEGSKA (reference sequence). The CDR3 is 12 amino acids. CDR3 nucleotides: TGCAGTGCTAGACAGCCCGCCGGGGAGCAGTTCTTC. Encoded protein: CSARQPAGEQFF.

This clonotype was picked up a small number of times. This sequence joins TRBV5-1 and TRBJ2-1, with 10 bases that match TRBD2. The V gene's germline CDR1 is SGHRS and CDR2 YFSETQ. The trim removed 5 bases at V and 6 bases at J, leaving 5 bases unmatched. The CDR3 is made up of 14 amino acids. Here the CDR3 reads CASRASGGSNEQFF. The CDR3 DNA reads TGCGCCAGCAGGGCTAGCGGGGGATCCAATGAGCAGTTCTTC.

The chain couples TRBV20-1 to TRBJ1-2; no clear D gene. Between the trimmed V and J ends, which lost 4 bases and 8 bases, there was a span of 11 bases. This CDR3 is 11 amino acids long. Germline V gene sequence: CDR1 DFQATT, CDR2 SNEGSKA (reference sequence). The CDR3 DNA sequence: TGCAGTGCTAAGGCAGGCAGCGGCTACACCTTC. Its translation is CSAKAGSGYTF.

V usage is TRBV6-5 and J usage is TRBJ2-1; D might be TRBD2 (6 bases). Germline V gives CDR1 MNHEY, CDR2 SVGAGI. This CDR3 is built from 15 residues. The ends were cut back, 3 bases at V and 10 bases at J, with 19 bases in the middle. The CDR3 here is CASSYGGETSGEQFF. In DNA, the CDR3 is TGTGCCAGCAGTTATGGCGGGGAAACCTCCGGCGAGCAGTTCTTC.

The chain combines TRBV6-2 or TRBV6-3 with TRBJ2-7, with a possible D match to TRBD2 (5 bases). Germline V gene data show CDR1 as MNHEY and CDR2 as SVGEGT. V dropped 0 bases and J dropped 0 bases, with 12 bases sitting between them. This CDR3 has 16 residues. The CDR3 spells CASSYSRAEGSYEQYF. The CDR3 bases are TGTGCCAGCAGTTACTCGAGGGCCGAGGGCTCCTACGAGCAGTACTTC.

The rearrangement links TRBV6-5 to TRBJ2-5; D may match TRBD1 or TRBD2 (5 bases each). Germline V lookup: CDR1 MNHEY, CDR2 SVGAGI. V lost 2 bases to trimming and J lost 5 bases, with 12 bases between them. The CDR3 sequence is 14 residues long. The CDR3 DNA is TGTGCCAGCAGTTACGGGGGTGCGTGGGAGACCCAGTACTTC. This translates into CASSYGGAWETQYF.

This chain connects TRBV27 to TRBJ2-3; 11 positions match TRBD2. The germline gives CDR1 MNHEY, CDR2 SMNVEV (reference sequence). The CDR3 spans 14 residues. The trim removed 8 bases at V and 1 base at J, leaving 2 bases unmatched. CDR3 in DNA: TGTGCCAGCGCACTAGCGGGGGGCACAGATACGCAGTATTTT. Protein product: CASALAGGTDTQYF.